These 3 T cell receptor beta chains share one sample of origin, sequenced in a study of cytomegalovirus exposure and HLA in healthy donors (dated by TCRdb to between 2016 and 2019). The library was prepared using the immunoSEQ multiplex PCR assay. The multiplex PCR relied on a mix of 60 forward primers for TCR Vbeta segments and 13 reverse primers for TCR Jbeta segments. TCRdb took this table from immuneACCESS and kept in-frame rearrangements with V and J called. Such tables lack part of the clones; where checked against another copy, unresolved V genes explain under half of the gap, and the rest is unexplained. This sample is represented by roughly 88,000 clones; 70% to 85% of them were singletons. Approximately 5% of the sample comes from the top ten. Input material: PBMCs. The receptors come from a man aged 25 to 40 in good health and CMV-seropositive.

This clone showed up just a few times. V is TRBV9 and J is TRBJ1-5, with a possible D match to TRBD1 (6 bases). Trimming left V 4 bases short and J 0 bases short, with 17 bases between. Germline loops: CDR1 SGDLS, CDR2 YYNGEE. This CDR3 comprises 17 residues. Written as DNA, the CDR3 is TGTGCCAGCAGCTTAAGGACAGCAACTTATAGCAATCAGCCCCAGCATTTT. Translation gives CASSLRTATYSNQPQHF.

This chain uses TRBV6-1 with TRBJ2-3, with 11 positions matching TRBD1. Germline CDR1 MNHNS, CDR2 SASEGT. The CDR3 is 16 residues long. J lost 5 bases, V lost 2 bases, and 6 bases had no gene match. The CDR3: CASSERGTGGGDTQYF. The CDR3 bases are TGTGCCAGCAGTGAAAGGGGGACAGGGGGTGGAGATACGCAGTATTTT.

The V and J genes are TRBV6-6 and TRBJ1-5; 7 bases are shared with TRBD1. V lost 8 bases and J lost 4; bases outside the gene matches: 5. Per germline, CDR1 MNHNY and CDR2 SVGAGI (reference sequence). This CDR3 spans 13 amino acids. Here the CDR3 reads CASRDRQNQPQHF. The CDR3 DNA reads TGTGCCAGCCGGGACAGACAAAATCAGCCCCAGCATTTT.